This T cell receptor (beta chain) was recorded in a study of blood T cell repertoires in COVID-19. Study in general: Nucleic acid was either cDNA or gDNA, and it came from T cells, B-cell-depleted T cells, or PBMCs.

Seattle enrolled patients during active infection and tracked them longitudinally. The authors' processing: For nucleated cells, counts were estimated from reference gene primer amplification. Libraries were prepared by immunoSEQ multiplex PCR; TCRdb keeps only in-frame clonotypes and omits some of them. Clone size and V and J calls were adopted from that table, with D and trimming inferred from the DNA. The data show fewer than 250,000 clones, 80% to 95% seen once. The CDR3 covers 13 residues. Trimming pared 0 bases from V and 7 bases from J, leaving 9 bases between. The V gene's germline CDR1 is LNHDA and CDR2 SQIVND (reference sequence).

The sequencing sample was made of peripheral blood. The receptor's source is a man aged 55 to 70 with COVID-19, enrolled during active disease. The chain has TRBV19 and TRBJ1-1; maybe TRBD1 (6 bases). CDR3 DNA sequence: TGTGCCAGTAGTATAGATCAGGGGCTTGAAGCTTTCTTT. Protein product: CASSIDQGLEAFF.